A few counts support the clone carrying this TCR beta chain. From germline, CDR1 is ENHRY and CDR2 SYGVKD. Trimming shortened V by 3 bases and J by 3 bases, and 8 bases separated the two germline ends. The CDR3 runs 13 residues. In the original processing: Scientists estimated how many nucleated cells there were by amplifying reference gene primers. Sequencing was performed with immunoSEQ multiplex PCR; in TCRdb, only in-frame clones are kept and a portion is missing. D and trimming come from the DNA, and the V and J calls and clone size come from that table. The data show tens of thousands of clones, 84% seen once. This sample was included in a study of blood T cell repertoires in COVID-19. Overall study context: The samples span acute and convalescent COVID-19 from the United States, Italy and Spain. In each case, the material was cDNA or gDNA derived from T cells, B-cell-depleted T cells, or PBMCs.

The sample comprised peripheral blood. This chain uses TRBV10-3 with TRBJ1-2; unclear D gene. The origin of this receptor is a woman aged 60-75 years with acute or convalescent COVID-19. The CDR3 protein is CAISDNQDYGYTF. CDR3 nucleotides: TGTGCCATCAGTGACAATCAGGACTATGGCTACACCTTC.